This TCR beta chain was identified during a study of T cell repertoires in ileal Crohn's disease. Study information: Patients had a median approximately 7.8-year disease duration, and approximately 35% were active smokers. Every patient was operated on for stricturing (roughly 61%) or penetrating (about 40%) complications. Study-wide results and caveats: Mucosal expansions were suggested to be mainly CD8 T cells.

Measured with immunoSEQ multiplex PCR; TCRdb has only the in-frame clones, and not every one. The sample shows about 13,000 clones, roughly 80% of them seen only once. The time point: neoterminal ileum biopsy at postoperative endoscopy, about 6 months after surgery. The trim removed 5 bases at V and 6 bases at J, leaving 1 base unmatched. CDR3 length: 13 amino acids. From germline, CDR1 is LNHDA and CDR2 SQIVND (reference sequence). In the case of this clone: What it recognizes is unknown.

Sequenced input: ileal tissue. The chain employs TRBV19 and TRBJ1-5, with 10 bases aligning to TRBD1. The source is an adult with Crohn's disease. The CDR3 DNA reads as TGTGCCAGTAGTGACAGGGGGCCTCAGCCCCAGCATTTT. Its protein is CASSDRGPQPQHF.